The source of this T cell receptor beta chain is a study of blood T cell repertoires in COVID-19. The V gene's germline CDR1 is MGHDK and CDR2 SYGVNS. There are 11 residues in the CDR3. V was pared by 2 bases and J by 5 bases, with 2 bases between. Only in-frame clones appear in the TCRdb table, and some are missing; sequencing was by immunoSEQ multiplex PCR. This table holds 200,000 to 250,000 clones, 80% to 90% found once. The specimen was peripheral blood. This TCR was recovered from a man younger than 40 with active or convalescent COVID-19. The chain employs TRBV25-1 and TRBJ2-3; D uncertain. CDR3 residues: CASSELDTQYF. In nucleotides, the CDR3 is TGTGCCAGCAGTGAACTAGATACGCAGTATTTT.